A single sample is the source of the 10 T cell receptor beta chains below, sequenced in a study of blood T cell repertoires in COVID-19. The assay was immunoSEQ multiplex PCR, and TCRdb's table has in-frame clones only and misses some. Among a few hundred thousand clones listed, less than 90% were seen once. The specimen was peripheral blood. The receptors originated from a woman in her seventies with COVID-19, enrolled during active disease.

V usage is TRBV9 and J usage is TRBJ1-1, with D unresolved. Germline V lookup: CDR1 SGDLS, CDR2 YYNGEE. V was clipped by 4 bases and J by 0 bases, with 13 bases between them. This CDR3 contains 15 residues. CDR3 sequence: CASSYGGAVNTEAFF. CDR3 coding DNA: TGTGCCAGCAGCTATGGAGGAGCCGTGAACACTGAAGCTTTCTTT. Combining the CDR3 with reference TRBV9 and TRBJ1-1 gives the whole variable domain DSGVTQTPKHLITATGQRVTLRCSPRSGDLSVYWYQQSLDQGLQFLIQYYNGEERAKGNILERFSAQQFPDLHSELNLSSLELGDSALYFCASSYGGAVNTEAFFGQGTRLTVV.

The rearrangement joins TRBV6-5 to TRBJ1-1; 10 bases line up with TRBD1. Germline V CDR1 and CDR2: MNHEY, SVGAGI. V was clipped by 7 bases and J by 2 bases; unmatched bases: 4. The CDR3 extends over 14 amino acids. The CDR3 sequence is CASTRQGANTEAFF. The CDR3 DNA follows: TGTGCCAGCACCCGACAGGGGGCCAACACTGAAGCTTTCTTT.

V and J are TRBV10-3 and TRBJ2-5, with TRBD2 identical over 7 bases. The germline V gene has CDR1 ENHRY and CDR2 SYGVKD. This CDR3 has 12 amino acids. V lost 11 bases, J lost 4 bases, and 7 bases stayed unmatched. As DNA, the CDR3 is TGTGCCTCTCGGGGGGTCACAGAGACCCAGTACTTC. Protein: CASRGVTETQYF.

J is TRBJ2-1 and V is TRBV13, with 11 bases that match TRBD1. The germline V gene encodes CDR1 PRHDT and CDR2 FYEKMQ (reference sequence). With 4 bases clipped from V and 7 bases from J, the junction kept 15 bases outside the gene matches. CDR3 size: 18 residues. CDR3 coding DNA: TGTGCCAGCAGCTCAACAACATTCGGGACAGGGGGGAGGAATGAGCAGTTCTTC. It yields the protein CASSSTTFGTGGRNEQFF.

The genes are TRBV2 and TRBJ2-1, with D uncertain. Trimming left V 5 bases short and J 7 bases short, with 6 bases between. This CDR3 contains 11 residues. Germline V gene lookup returns CDR1 SNHLY and CDR2 FYNNEI. CDR3 sequence: CASSPQNEQFF. Written as DNA, the CDR3 is TGTGCCAGCAGTCCCCAGAATGAGCAGTTCTTC.

Turning to this clone: Distinct nucleotide sequences in the sample also encode this CDR3. This sequence joins TRBV18 and TRBJ2-7, with 10 bases that match TRBD1. Germline-derived CDR1 and CDR2 are KGHSH and LQKENI. CDR3 length: 13 amino acids. V dropped 4 bases and J dropped 4; count of bases not matched to a gene: 1. CDR3 in DNA: TGTGCCAGCTCACGGGACAGGGGATACGAGCAGTACTTC. Translation: CASSRDRGYEQYF.

This chain joins TRBV7-2 and TRBJ1-2, with D possibly TRBD1 on 6 matching bases. Germline V gene sequence: CDR1 SGHTA, CDR2 FQGNSA. Trimming removed 1 base at V and 8 bases at J, with 14 bases between. CDR3 size: 14 residues. The CDR3 nucleotides are TGTGCCAGCAGCTTAGGGGGCGGGGGCTTGGGCTACACCTTC. It yields the protein CASSLGGGGLGYTF.

The chain uses TRBV27 and TRBJ2-7; TRBD1 is a possible D gene (6 bases). Germline values: CDR1 MNHEY, CDR2 SMNVEV (reference sequence). V was clipped by 0 bases and J by 5 bases, with 8 bases between them. The CDR3 totals 13 residues. CDR3 loop: CASSLSTGNEQYF. As DNA, the CDR3 is TGTGCCAGCAGTTTATCGACAGGTAACGAGCAGTACTTC.

The rearrangement uses TRBV28 and TRBJ2-5; perhaps TRBD2 as D (5 bases). The CDR3 totals 17 residues. The germline CDR1 and CDR2 sequences are MDHEN and SYDVKM. The V gene lost 5 bases and the J gene lost 2 bases, with 21 bases spanning the gap. CDR3 nucleotide sequence: TGTGCCAGCAGTCCCCTTGAGGAGGTCCCACTTCAAGAGACCCAGTACTTC. Translating it yields CASSPLEEVPLQETQYF.

The chain has TRBV7-2 and TRBJ2-5; 10 bases match TRBD2. This CDR3 has 13 amino acids. The V gene's germline CDR1 is SGHTA and CDR2 FQGNSA. V shed 4 bases and J 7 bases; nucleotides not matched to a gene: 3. The CDR3 nucleotides read TGTGCCAGCAGCTCTAGCGGGGGAGGGACCCAGTACTTC. Translated, it gives CASSSSGGGTQYF.